The next 18 T cell receptor beta chains were all read from a single sample in a study of vaccination effects on CD4 cells after COVID-19. No antigen has been identified for these receptors. The ViraFEST assay expanded antigen-specific CD4+ T cells with viral peptide pools before sequencing. Cultured cells yielded isolated CD4+ T cells after 10 days. Some clones are missing from TCRdb's copy, which holds only in-frame ones; the method was immunoSEQ multiplex PCR. The table includes 20,000 to 25,000 clones, roughly 73% detected once. The starting material was CD4+ T cells from PBMCs cultured with HCoV-229E spike peptides, obtained before COVID-19 vaccination. Receptors were obtained from a human donor who received a COVID-19 vaccine.

The CDR3: CASSDNLAGQGNSPLHF. The CDR3 DNA reads as TGTGCCAGCAGTGATAATCTAGCGGGACAGGGAAATTCACCCCTCCACTTT. This chain joins TRBV6-4 and TRBJ1-6; 9 nucleotides line up with TRBD1. The CDR3 totals 17 residues. CDR1 MRHNA and CDR2 SNTAGT come from the germline V gene. V gave up 3 bases and J gave up 7 bases; unmatched junction bases: 10.

V and J are TRBV30 and TRBJ2-3; tentative D call: TRBD2 (6 bases). The V and J ends lost 0 bases and 1 base respectively, with 8 bases between them. The CDR3 length is 14 residues. Germline V gene lookup returns CDR1 GTSNPN and CDR2 SVGIG (reference sequence). The CDR3 loop is CAWSVKRGTDTQYF. The CDR3 nucleotides are TGTGCCTGGAGTGTAAAGCGGGGCACAGATACGCAGTATTTT.

This clone has just a few counts. This chain links TRBV5-1 with TRBJ1-1; D perhaps matches TRBD1 (5 bases). The germline V gene has CDR1 SGHRS and CDR2 YFSETQ. Trimming cost V 1 base and J 12 bases, with 22 bases left between them. The CDR3 has 15 residues. The CDR3 loop reads CASSLTYRFRRNPFF. CDR3 sequence (DNA): TGCGCCAGCAGCTTGACCTACAGGTTCCGAAGAAACCCTTTCTTT.

The CDR3 nucleotides read TGTGCCAGCAGCCACGGCATAAACACTGAAGCTTTCTTT. Amino acid sequence: CASSHGINTEAFF. This chain connects TRBV14 to TRBJ1-1; D is unresolved. Germline V gene lookup returns CDR1 SGHDN and CDR2 FVKESK. V was trimmed by 3 bases and J by 2 bases, leaving 7 bases between them. The CDR3 has 13 amino acids. Variable domain in full (rest from reference TRBV14 and TRBJ1-1): EAGVTQFPSHSVIEKGQTVTLRCDPISGHDNLYWYRRVMGKEIKFLLHFVKESKQDESGMPNNRFLAERTGGTYSTLKVQPAELEDSGVYFCASSHGINTEAFFGQGTRLTVV.

This clone was observed a single time. The chain carries TRBV24-1 and TRBJ2-3; 8 nucleotides line up with TRBD2. Germline values: CDR1 KGHDR, CDR2 SFDVKD. The length of the CDR3 is 14 residues. Trimming cost V 10 bases and J 0 bases; bases outside gene matches: 5. CDR3 protein: CATATGGSTDTQYF. CDR3 DNA: TGTGCCACTGCCACGGGGGGGAGCACAGATACGCAGTATTTT.

The chain is built from TRBV11-2 and TRBJ1-4; 9 nucleotides match TRBD1. Germline V lookup: CDR1 SGHAT, CDR2 FQNNGV. This CDR3 spans 15 amino acids. The junction had 9 bases not matched to a gene; V was cut back by 5 bases and J by 8 bases. The CDR3 bases are TGTGCCAGCAGCGGCAACAGGGGGCGCCGGGAAAAACTGTTTTTT. This gives the protein CASSGNRGRREKLFF.

The CDR3, as DNA: TGTGCCAGCAGCTTAGAGGGGGCAGATACGCAGTATTTT. Amino acid sequence: CASSLEGADTQYF. The V gene is TRBV5-4, the J gene TRBJ2-3; a weak D match, TRBD1 (6 bases). Germline loops: CDR1 SGHNT, CDR2 YYREEE (reference sequence). The germline V and J ends were trimmed by 2 bases and 4 bases, with 8 bases remaining between them. The CDR3 covers 13 residues.

The rearrangement joins TRBV27 to TRBJ2-7, with unresolved D. V was cut by 0 bases and J by 4 bases, with 13 bases left in between. The CDR3 totals 15 residues. CDR1 is MNHEY and CDR2 is SMNVEV in the germline V gene (reference sequence). The CDR3, as DNA: TGTGCCAGCAGTTTATCGGTCACTATGAGATACGAGCAGTACTTC. Translated: CASSLSVTMRYEQYF.

CDR3 DNA: TGTGCCATCAGGGGGGCTCTCGGGGGGGCTGTGAATGAGCAGTTCTTC. This gives the protein CAIRGALGGAVNEQFF. The chain carries TRBV10-3 and TRBJ2-1; 8 bases align to TRBD2. CDR1 and CDR2 (germline): ENHRY, SYGVKD. The CDR3 is made up of 16 amino acids. The V gene end was trimmed by 6 bases and the J gene end by 7 bases; junction bases not matched to a gene: 14.

V is TRBV3-1 (or the pseudogene TRBV3-2) and J is TRBJ1-6; D uncertain. Germline CDR1 LGHDT, CDR2 YNNKEL (reference sequence). This CDR3 comprises 14 residues. Deletions cut 1 base from V and 10 bases from J, with 11 bases between. The CDR3 DNA reads as TGTGCCAGCAGCCAAGTTGACAAAGGCTCACCCCTCCACTTT. Its protein is CASSQVDKGSPLHF.

Only a few counts were recorded for this clone. For the CDR3, the DNA is TGTGCCAGCAGGGGATCCGCCAATAACTATGGCTACACCTTC. Translated, it gives CASRGSANNYGYTF. The chain employs TRBV6-5 and TRBJ1-2; no reliable D call. Trimming stripped 6 bases from V and 1 base from J, with 12 bases between. The germline V gene has CDR1 MNHEY and CDR2 SVGAGI. The CDR3 spans 14 residues.

The V call is TRBV10-3, the J call TRBJ1-2; D gene unclear. This CDR3 has 12 residues. V was cut by 0 bases and J by 5 bases, with 4 bases left in between. From germline, CDR1 is ENHRY and CDR2 SYGVKD. As DNA, the CDR3 is TGTGCCATCAGTGAGTCTGGTTATGGCTACACCTTC. Its translation is CAISESGYGYTF.

The V gene is TRBV5-4, the J gene TRBJ1-6; the D gene is possibly TRBD1 (5 bases). The germline gives CDR1 SGHNT, CDR2 YYREEE (reference sequence). CDR3 size: 14 residues. V lost 5 bases, J lost 4 bases, and 10 bases lay in between. The CDR3 reads CASRTASYNSPLHF. CDR3 sequence (DNA): TGTGCCAGCAGGACAGCCAGTTATAATTCACCCCTCCACTTT.

The chain carries TRBV11-3 and TRBJ2-3; D is unresolved. V was trimmed by 0 bases and J by 5 bases, leaving 15 bases between them. The length of the CDR3 is 16 residues. Germline CDR1 and CDR2: SGHNT and YENEEA. The DNA of the CDR3 is TGTGCCAGCAGCTTAGAGCAGCGCCGGGTAGGAGATACGCAGTATTTT. Amino acids: CASSLEQRRVGDTQYF.

This clone was recorded once. The rearrangement uses TRBV5-1 and TRBJ2-7; possibly TRBD2 for D (5 bases). V gave up 2 bases and J gave up 5 bases, with 14 bases separating them. Germline lookup yields CDR1 SGHRS and CDR2 YFSETQ. This CDR3 contains 14 residues. CDR3 in amino acids: CASSFRGFLNEQYF. The DNA for the CDR3 is TGCGCCAGCAGCTTCCGAGGGTTTTTGAACGAGCAGTACTTC. The whole variable domain, remainder taken from reference TRBV5-1 and TRBJ2-7, is KAGVTQTPRYLIKTRGQQVTLSCSPISGHRSVSWYQQTPGQGLQFLFEYFSETQRNKGNFPGRFSGRQFSNSRSEMNVSTLELGDSALYLCASSFRGFLNEQYFGPGTRLTVT.

The chain links TRBV7-8 to TRBJ2-3, with 11 positions matching TRBD2. The germline V gene encodes CDR1 SGHVS and CDR2 FQNEAQ. V lost 1 base to trimming and J lost 0 bases; unmatched junction nucleotides: 6. This CDR3 contains 18 residues. The CDR3 bases are TGTGCCAGCAGCTTAGTTGTGACTAGCGGGGCGAGCACAGATACGCAGTATTTT. Residues: CASSLVVTSGASTDTQYF.

This clone appeared a single time. The chain joins TRBV24-1 to TRBJ1-3; D not certain. CDR3 size: 17 residues. V was clipped by 1 base and J by 0 bases, with 12 bases between them. Germline V CDR1 and CDR2: KGHDR, SFDVKD. CDR3 protein: CATSDLGLTPSGNTIYF. The CDR3 DNA sequence: TGTGCCACCAGTGATTTAGGTCTAACCCCCTCTGGAAACACCATATATTTT.

This chain joins TRBV7-8 and TRBJ1-2; no clear D. Trimming took 7 bases from V and 7 from J, leaving 16 bases between them. This CDR3 is 13 amino acids long. The germline V gene encodes CDR1 SGHVS and CDR2 FQNEAQ. The CDR3 coding sequence is TGTGCCAGCACCCGAGGAGGGTATGGTGGCTACACCTTC. It encodes CASTRGGYGGYTF. The full variable domain, completed using reference TRBV7-8 and TRBJ1-2, is GAGVSQSPRYKVAKRGQDVALRCDPISGHVSLFWYQQALGQGPEFLTYFQNEAQLDKSGLPSDRFFAERPEGSVSTLKIQRTQQEDSAVYLCASTRGGYGGYTFGSGTRLTVV.